The 9 T cell receptor beta chains reported below all come from one sample, sequenced in a study of blood T cell repertoires in COVID-19. The table came from immunoSEQ multiplex PCR; TCRdb's copy has only in-frame clones and leaves some out. The sample holds approximately 200,000 clones; 75% to 90% are singletons and the top ten take approximately 3.5%. Input material: PBMCs or T cells enriched from blood (not recorded which). These receptors all come from a woman aged 18-29 years in a cohort exposed to, infected with or recovered from COVID-19 (not recorded which).

The chain recombines TRBV7-2 with TRBJ1-1, with D possibly matching TRBD1 (5 bases). V was clipped by 5 bases and J by 4 bases, with 11 bases between them. Germline-derived CDR1 and CDR2 are SGHTA and FQGNSA. CDR3 length: 13 amino acids. For the CDR3, the DNA is TGTGCCAGCAGCCTCTGGGGCGGCACTGAAGCTTTCTTT. It specifies CASSLWGGTEAFF.

This clone appeared once. V usage is TRBV7-2 and J usage is TRBJ2-7, with TRBD2 matching over 8 bases. From germline, CDR1 is SGHTA and CDR2 FQGNSA. This CDR3 has 14 residues. After removal of 6 bases from V and 3 bases from J, the junction contained 7 bases not matched to a gene. The DNA of the CDR3 is TGTGCCAGCAGGGGAGCGGGAGCGAGCTACGAGCAGTACTTC. It translates to CASRGAGASYEQYF.

The rearrangement links TRBV5-1 to TRBJ2-5, with 7 bases lining up with TRBD2. This CDR3 spans 15 amino acids. Germline trimming cut 4 bases from V and 4 bases from J; bases unmatched to any gene: 10. The germline V gene has CDR1 SGHRS and CDR2 YFSETQ. The CDR3 loop reads CASSLPLGEGETQYF. DNA of the CDR3: TGCGCCAGCAGCCTCCCTTTGGGGGAGGGAGAGACCCAGTACTTC.

The rearrangement joins TRBV7-9 to TRBJ2-1; TRBD2 matches 12 bases. The CDR3 contains 16 residues. The ends lost 5 bases at V and 7 bases at J; junction bases unmatched: 9. Looked up from germline, CDR1 is SEHNR and CDR2 is FQNEAQ (reference sequence). The CDR3 DNA sequence: TGTGCCAGCAGCGCCCGACTAGCGGGAGAATCAAATGAGCAGTTCTTC. It translates to CASSARLAGESNEQFF. The full variable domain, with the rest looked up from reference TRBV7-9 and TRBJ2-1, is DTGVSQNPRHKITKRGQNVTFRCDPISEHNRLYWYRQTLGQGPEFLTYFQNEAQLEKSRLLSDRFSAERPKGSFSTLEIQRTEQGDSAMYLCASSARLAGESNEQFFGPGTRLTVL.

The genes are TRBV5-1 and TRBJ2-7; tentative D call: TRBD2 (5 bases). Trimming removed 2 bases at V and 0 bases at J, with 12 bases between. The CDR3 spans 15 residues. CDR1 SGHRS and CDR2 YFSETQ come from the germline V gene. The CDR3 DNA sequence: TGCGCCAGCAGCTTTGGGGAGCAACCCTCCTACGAGCAGTACTTC. Translation gives CASSFGEQPSYEQYF.

This rearrangement joins TRBV5-4 to TRBJ2-1; 8 bases agree with TRBD1. V lost 3 bases and J lost 9; bases outside the gene matches: 14. In germline, CDR1 is SGHNT, CDR2 YYREEE (reference sequence). This CDR3 has 16 amino acids. The CDR3, as DNA: TGTGCCAGCAGCTCGAAGACAGGGGTTGCACAATCTGAGCAGTTCTTC. As protein: CASSSKTGVAQSEQFF.

This rearrangement joins TRBV5-1 to TRBJ2-7; TRBD2 aligns across 9 bases. Germline trimming cut 7 bases from V and 3 bases from J; bases unmatched to any gene: 8. The CDR3 has 14 amino acids. Germline V lookup: CDR1 SGHRS, CDR2 YFSETQ. The CDR3 region has the DNA TGCGCCAGCTCCCGGGAGACTAGCGGCTACGAGCAGTACTTC. Amino acids: CASSRETSGYEQYF.

V usage is TRBV28 and J usage is TRBJ1-6, with 7 bases that match TRBD1. V lost 3 bases, J lost 0 bases, and 2 bases stayed unmatched. The CDR3 totals 16 residues. CDR1 is MDHEN and CDR2 is SYDVKM in the germline V gene. In DNA form, the CDR3 reads TGTGCCAGCAGTTTGACAGGGAACTCCTATAATTCACCCCTCCACTTT. Amino acids: CASSLTGNSYNSPLHF. The full variable domain, in which reference TRBV28 and TRBJ1-6 provide the parts outside the CDR3, is DVKVTQSSRYLVKRTGEKVFLECVQDMDHENMFWYRQDPGLGLRLIYFSYDVKMKEKGDIPEGYSVSREKKERFSLILESASTNQTSMYLCASSLTGNSYNSPLHFGNGTRLTVT.

This clone was observed a handful of times. This sequence joins TRBV5-4 and TRBJ2-3, with 11 bases matching TRBD2. The CDR3 sequence is 16 residues long. V lost 0 bases to trimming and J lost 2 bases; unmatched junction nucleotides: 2. Germline assignment: CDR1 SGHNT and CDR2 YYREEE (reference sequence). This CDR3 is CASSLVTSGITDTQYF. The CDR3 nucleotides are TGTGCCAGCAGCTTGGTGACTAGCGGGATCACAGATACGCAGTATTTT.